This passage covers 9 T cell receptor beta chains from one sample sequenced in a study of blood T cells in healthy people across ages. Using a J-beta primer mix together with a sample-barcoded 5' primer, a second PCR was run for about 6 to 11 cycles. One entry per CDR3 protein results from TCRdb running MiXCR on the 5' RACE reads. The sample carries 800,000 to 950,000 distinct CDR3 sequences, 25% to 35% recorded once. The data were also submitted as part of a second study, on T cells of mothers and their children.

Source material: blood. The receptors originated from a woman aged 40 to 50 in good health.

This clonotype was seen repeatedly, ten times or more. The junction differs from germline at one of its ends, possibly a read error. The chain carries TRBV20-1 and TRBJ2-7; 10 bases align to TRBD2. The CDR3 loop spans 15 amino acids. The germline V gene has CDR1 DFQATT and CDR2 SNEGSKA (reference sequence). This CDR3 reads CSVGLERGGSDEQYF. CDR3 nucleotides: TGCAGTGTGGGACTGGAGCGGGGGGGCTCCGACGAGCAGTACTTC.

This clonotype was detected many times. J is TRBJ2-5 and V is TRBV18, with 10 bases matching TRBD1. CDR1 is KGHSH and CDR2 is LQKENI in the germline V gene. The CDR3 is made up of 15 amino acids. J lost 4 bases, V lost 3 bases, and 5 bases had no gene match. CDR3 DNA sequence: TGTGCCAGCTCACCGCGGACAGGGGGTACAGAGACCCAGTACTTC. It translates to CASSPRTGGTETQYF.

With respect to this clonotype: One junction end does not reproduce the germline sequence, and a read error may be involved. The V and J genes are TRBV7-2 and TRBJ2-5, with 7 bases lining up with TRBD1. The CDR3 extends over 14 amino acids. In germline, CDR1 is SGHTA, CDR2 FQGNSA. The CDR3 region is CASSFPDREEIQYF. The CDR3 nucleotides read TGTGCCAGCAGCTTCCCCGACAGGGAAGAGATCCAGTACTTC.

The rearrangement joins TRBV6-1 to TRBJ1-5, with TRBD1 identical over 12 bases. This CDR3 contains 17 residues. Germline CDR1 is MNHNS and CDR2 is SASEGT. The ends lost 6 bases at V and 6 bases at J; junction bases unmatched: 12. This CDR3 reads CASRDRDRGRMGQPQHF. The CDR3 region has the DNA TGTGCCAGCAGAGACAGGGACAGGGGGCGCATGGGTCAGCCCCAGCATTTT.

The genes are TRBV6-6 and TRBJ1-3; 8 nucleotides match TRBD1. In germline, CDR1 is MNHNY, CDR2 SVGAGI (reference sequence). V was clipped by 2 bases and J by 4 bases; unmatched bases: 4. The CDR3 consists of 15 residues. Written as DNA, the CDR3 is TGTGCCAGCAGTTACCAAGGGACAGGAGGAAACACCATATATTTT. Residues: CASSYQGTGGNTIYF.

DNA of the CDR3: TGTGCCAGCAGCTCGTCCGGGGGGCTTGACACTGAAGCTTTCTTT. Protein product: CASSSSGGLDTEAFF. This chain uses TRBV7-9 with TRBJ1-1; the D gene is possibly TRBD1 (6 bases). The V and J ends lost 4 bases and 3 bases respectively, with 15 bases between them. The CDR3 spans 15 residues. Germline V CDR1 and CDR2: SEHNR, FQNEAQ (reference sequence).

V is TRBV25-1 and J is TRBJ1-5, with 8 bases matching TRBD1. Losses at the gene ends were 6 bases for V and 7 bases for J; bases not matched to a gene: 2. Germline values: CDR1 MGHDK, CDR2 SYGVNS. The CDR3 loop spans 12 amino acids. The CDR3 spells CASRDRDQPQHF. The CDR3 bases are TGTGCCAGCAGGGACAGGGACCAGCCCCAGCATTTT.

This chain links TRBV20-1 with TRBJ2-1; possibly TRBD1 for D (5 bases). The CDR3 consists of 15 residues. CDR1 and CDR2 from the germline V gene are DFQATT and SNEGSKA (reference sequence). The V end lost 2 bases, the J end lost 6 bases, and 17 bases lay between the germline ends. The CDR3 nucleotides are TGCAGTGCTAGATCCCGAACTGGGGCCGTCAATGAGCAGTTCTTC. It specifies CSARSRTGAVNEQFF.

In its sample, this clonotype was seen many times. V and J are TRBV7-8 and TRBJ2-3, with D perhaps TRBD1 or TRBD2 (5 bases each). The CDR3 is 16 residues long. Trimming shortened V by 7 bases and J by 0 bases, and 17 bases separated the two germline ends. The germline CDR1 and CDR2 sequences are SGHVS and FQNEAQ. This CDR3 reads CASTSGRWGSTDTQYF. The CDR3, as DNA: TGTGCCAGCACCTCAGGAAGGTGGGGGAGCACAGATACGCAGTATTTT.